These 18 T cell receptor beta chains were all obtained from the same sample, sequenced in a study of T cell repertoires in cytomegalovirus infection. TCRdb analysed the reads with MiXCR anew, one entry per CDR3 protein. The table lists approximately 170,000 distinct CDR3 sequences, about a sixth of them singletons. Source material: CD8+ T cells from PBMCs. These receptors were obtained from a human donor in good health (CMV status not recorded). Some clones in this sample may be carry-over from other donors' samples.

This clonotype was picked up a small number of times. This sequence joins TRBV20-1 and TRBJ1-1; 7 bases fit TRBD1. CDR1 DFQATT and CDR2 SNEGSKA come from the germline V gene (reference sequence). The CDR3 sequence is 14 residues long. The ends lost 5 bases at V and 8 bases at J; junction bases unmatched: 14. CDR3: CSAEHRGSVGEAFF. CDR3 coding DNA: TGCAGTGCTGAGCACAGGGGCTCTGTAGGGGAAGCTTTCTTT.

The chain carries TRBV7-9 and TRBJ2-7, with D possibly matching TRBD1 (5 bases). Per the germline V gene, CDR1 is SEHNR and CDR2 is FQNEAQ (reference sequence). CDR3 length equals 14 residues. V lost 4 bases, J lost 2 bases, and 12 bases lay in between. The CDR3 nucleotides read TGTGCCAGCAGCTCGCGGACAAGAACCTACGAGCAGTACTTC. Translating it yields CASSSRTRTYEQYF.

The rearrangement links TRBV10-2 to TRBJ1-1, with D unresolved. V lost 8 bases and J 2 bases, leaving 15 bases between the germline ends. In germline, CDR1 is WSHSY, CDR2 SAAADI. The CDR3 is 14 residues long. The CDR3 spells CASLFDGLNTEAFF. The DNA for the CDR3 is TGCGCCAGCCTCTTCGACGGCCTAAACACTGAAGCTTTCTTT.

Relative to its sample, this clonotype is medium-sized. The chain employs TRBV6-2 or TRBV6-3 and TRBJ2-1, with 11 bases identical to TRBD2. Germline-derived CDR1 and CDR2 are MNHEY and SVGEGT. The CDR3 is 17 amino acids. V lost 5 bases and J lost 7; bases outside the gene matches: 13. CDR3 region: CASSLTRLAGKGNEQFF. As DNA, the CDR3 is TGTGCCAGCAGTCTAACCCGACTAGCGGGAAAGGGTAATGAGCAGTTCTTC.

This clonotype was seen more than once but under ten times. CDR3: CASRMGQMSSYNEQFF. The CDR3 DNA reads as TGTGCCAGCCGGATGGGACAGATGAGCTCCTACAATGAGCAGTTCTTC. The J gene is TRBJ2-1, the V gene TRBV19, with 7 nucleotides matching TRBD1. There are 16 residues in the CDR3. CDR1 is LNHDA, CDR2 SQIVND, per germline (reference sequence). V dropped 9 bases and J dropped 0; count of bases not matched to a gene: 11. The variable domain in full, completed from reference TRBV19 and TRBJ2-1, reads DGGITQSPKYLFRKEGQNVTLSCEQNLNHDAMYWYRQDPGQGLRLIYYSQIVNDFQKGDIAEGYSVSREKKESFPLTVTSAQKNPTAFYLCASRMGQMSSYNEQFFGPGTRLTVL.

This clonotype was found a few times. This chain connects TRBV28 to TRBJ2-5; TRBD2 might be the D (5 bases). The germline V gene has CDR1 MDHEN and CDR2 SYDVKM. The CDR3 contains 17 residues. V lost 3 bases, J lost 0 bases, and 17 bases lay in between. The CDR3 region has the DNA TGTGCCAGCAGTTTGGTTCCGGGGAGCATTAACCAAGAGACCCAGTACTTC. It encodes CASSLVPGSINQETQYF.

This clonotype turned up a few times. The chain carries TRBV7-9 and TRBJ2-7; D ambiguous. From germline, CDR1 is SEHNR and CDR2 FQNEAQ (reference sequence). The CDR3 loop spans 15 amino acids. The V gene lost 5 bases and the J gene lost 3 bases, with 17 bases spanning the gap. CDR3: CASSPHSSGHYEQYF. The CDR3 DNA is TGTGCCAGCAGCCCCCACTCCTCGGGTCACTACGAGCAGTACTTC.

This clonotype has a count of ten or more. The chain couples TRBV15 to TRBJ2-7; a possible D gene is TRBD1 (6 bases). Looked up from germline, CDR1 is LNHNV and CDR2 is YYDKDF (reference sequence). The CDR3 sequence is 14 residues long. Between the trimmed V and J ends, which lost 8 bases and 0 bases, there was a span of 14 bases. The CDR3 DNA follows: TGTGCCACCTCGGAAGGGGGTTTCTCCTACGAGCAGTACTTC. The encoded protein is CATSEGGFSYEQYF.

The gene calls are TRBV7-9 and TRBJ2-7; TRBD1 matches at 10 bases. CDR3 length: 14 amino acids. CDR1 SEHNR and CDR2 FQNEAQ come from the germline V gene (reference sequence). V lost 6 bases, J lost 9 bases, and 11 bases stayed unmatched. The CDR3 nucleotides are TGTGCCAGCAGTAAAGGGACAGGGGCCTCCCGGCAGTACTTC. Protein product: CASSKGTGASRQYF.

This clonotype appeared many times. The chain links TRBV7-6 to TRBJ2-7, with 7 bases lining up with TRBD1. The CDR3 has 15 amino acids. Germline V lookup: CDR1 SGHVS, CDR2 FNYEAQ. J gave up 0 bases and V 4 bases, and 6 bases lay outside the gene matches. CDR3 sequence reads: CASSYGTDSSYEQYF. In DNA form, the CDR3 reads TGTGCCAGCAGCTATGGGACAGACAGCTCCTACGAGCAGTACTTC.

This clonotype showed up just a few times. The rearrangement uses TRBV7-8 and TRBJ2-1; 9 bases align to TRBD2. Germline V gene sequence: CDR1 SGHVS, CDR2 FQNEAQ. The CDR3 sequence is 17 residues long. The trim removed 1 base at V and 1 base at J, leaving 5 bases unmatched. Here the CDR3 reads CASSLGLAGVSYNEQFF. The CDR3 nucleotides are TGTGCCAGCAGCTTAGGTTTAGCGGGGGTATCCTACAATGAGCAGTTCTTC. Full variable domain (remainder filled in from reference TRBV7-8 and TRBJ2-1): GAGVSQSPRYKVAKRGQDVALRCDPISGHVSLFWYQQALGQGPEFLTYFQNEAQLDKSGLPSDRFFAERPEGSVSTLKIQRTQQEDSAVYLCASSLGLAGVSYNEQFFGPGTRLTVL.

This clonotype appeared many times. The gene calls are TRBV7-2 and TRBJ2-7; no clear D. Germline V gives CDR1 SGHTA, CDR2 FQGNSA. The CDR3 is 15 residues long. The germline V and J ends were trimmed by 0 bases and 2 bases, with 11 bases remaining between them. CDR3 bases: TGTGCCAGCAGCTTAGCAGCAGATACTCCCTACGAGCAGTACTTC. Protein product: CASSLAADTPYEQYF.

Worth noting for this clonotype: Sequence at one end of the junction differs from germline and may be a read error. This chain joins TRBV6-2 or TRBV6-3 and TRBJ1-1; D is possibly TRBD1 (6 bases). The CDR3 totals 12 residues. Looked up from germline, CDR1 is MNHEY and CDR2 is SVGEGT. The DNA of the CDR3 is TGTACCAGCAGGACAGCCAACACTGAAGCTTTCTTT. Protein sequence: CTSRTANTEAFF.

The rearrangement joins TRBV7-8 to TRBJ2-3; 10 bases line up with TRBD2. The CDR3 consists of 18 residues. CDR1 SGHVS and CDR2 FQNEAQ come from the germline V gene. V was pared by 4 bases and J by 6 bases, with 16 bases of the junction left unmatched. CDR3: CASSSLGGKREGRDTQYF. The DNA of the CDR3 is TGTGCCAGCAGCTCCCTGGGAGGGAAGCGGGAGGGCCGGGATACGCAGTATTTT.

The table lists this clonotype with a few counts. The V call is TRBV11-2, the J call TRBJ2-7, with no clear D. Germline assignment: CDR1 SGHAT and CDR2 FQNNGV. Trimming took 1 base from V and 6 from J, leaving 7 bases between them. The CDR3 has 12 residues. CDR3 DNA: TGTGCCAGCAGCTTAGTGCATGGCGAGCAGTACTTC. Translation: CASSLVHGEQYF.

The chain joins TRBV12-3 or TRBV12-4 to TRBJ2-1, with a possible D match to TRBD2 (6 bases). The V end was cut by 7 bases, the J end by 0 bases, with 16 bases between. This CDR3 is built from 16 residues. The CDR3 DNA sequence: TGTGCCAGCAATCACGAGACTAGAGGCTCCTACAATGAGCAGTTCTTC. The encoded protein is CASNHETRGSYNEQFF.

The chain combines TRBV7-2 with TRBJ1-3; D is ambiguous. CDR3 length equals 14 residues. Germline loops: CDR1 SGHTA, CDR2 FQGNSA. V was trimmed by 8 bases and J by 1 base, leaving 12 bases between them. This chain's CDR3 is CASALTISGNTIYF. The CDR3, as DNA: TGTGCCAGCGCCCTGACAATTTCTGGAAACACCATATATTTT.

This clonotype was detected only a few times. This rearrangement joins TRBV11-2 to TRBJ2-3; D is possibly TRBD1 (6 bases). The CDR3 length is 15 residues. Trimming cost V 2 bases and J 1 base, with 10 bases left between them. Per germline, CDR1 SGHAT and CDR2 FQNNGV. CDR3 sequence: CASSLSNRGTDTQYF. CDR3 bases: TGTGCCAGCAGCTTATCAAACAGGGGCACAGATACGCAGTATTTT.